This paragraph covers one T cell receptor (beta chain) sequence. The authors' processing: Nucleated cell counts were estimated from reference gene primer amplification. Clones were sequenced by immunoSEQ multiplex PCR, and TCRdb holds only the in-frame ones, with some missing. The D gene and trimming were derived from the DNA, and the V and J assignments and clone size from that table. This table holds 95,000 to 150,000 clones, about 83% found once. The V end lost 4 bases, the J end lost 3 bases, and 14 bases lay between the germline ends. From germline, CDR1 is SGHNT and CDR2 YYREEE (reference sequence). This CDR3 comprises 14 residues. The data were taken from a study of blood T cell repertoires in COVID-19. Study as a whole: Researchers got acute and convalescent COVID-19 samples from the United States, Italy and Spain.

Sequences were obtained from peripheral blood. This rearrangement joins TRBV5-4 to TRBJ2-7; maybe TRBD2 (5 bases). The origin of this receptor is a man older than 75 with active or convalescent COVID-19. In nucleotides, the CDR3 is TGTGCCAGCAGCGCTGACTACCCCAACTACGAGCAGTACTTC. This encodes CASSADYPNYEQYF.